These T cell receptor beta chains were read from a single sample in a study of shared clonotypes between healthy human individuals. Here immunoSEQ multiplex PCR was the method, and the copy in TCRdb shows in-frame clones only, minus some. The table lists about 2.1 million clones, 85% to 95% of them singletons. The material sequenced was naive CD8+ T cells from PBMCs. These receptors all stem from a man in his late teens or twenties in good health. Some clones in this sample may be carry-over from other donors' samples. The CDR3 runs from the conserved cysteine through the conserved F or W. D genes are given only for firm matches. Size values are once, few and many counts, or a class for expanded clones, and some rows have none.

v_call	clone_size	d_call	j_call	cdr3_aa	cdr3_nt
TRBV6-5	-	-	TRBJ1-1	CASRASGQINTEAFF	TGTGCCAGCAGGGCGAGTGGGCAGATAAACACTGAAGCTTTCTTT
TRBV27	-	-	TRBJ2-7	CASSLSFGARLGWGEQYF	TGTGCCAGCAGTTTATCGTTCGGGGCCCGCTTAGGGTGGGGCGAGCAGTACTTC
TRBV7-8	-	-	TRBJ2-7	CASSFRDEQYF	TGTGCCAGCAGCTTCAGGGACGAGCAGTACTTC
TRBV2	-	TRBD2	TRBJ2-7	CASSETSGRAYEQYF	TGTGCCAGCAGTGAAACGAGCGGGAGGGCCTACGAGCAGTACTTC
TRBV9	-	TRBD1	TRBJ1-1	CASNPSDRMNTEAFF	TGTGCCAGCAACCCATCGGACAGGATGAACACTGAAGCTTTCTTT
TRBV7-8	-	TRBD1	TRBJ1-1	CASSTGQGYTEAFF	TGTGCCAGCAGCACCGGACAGGGCTACACTGAAGCTTTCTTT
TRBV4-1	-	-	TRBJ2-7	CASSQVGGTGEQYF	TGCGCCAGCAGCCAAGTTGGCGGGACGGGGGAGCAGTACTTC
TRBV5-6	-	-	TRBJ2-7	CASSWGTSTYEQYF	TGTGCCAGCAGCTGGGGGACTTCAACCTACGAGCAGTACTTC
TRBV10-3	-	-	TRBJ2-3	CAIGPGTSTDTQYF	TGTGCCATAGGCCCGGGGACTAGCACAGATACGCAGTATTTT
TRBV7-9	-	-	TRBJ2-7	CASSLGPEGYEQYF	TGTGCCAGCAGCTTAGGCCCTGAGGGGTACGAGCAGTACTTC
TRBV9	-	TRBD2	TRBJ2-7	CASSVSGTSAYEQYF	TGTGCCAGCAGCGTATCCGGGACTAGCGCCTACGAGCAGTACTTC
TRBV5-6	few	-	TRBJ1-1	CASSLPRNTEAFF	TGTGCCAGCAGCTTGCCAAGGAACACTGAAGCTTTCTTT
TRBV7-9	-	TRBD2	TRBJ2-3	CASSPGVLAATDTQYF	TGTGCCAGCAGCCCCGGGGTGCTAGCGGCCACAGATACGCAGTATTTT
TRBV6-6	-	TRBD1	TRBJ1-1	CASSPRQGPDEAFF	TGTGCCAGCAGTCCTCGACAGGGGCCCGATGAAGCTTTCTTT
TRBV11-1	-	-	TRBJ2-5	CASSPYGGLAAQETQYF	TGTGCCAGCAGCCCATACGGGGGGCTAGCGGCCCAAGAGACCCAGTACTTC
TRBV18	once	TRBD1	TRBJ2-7	CASSPGDRGPWEQYF	TGTGCCAGCTCACCTGGGGACAGGGGGCCTTGGGAGCAGTACTTC
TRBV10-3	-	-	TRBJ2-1	CAIRVEGGNEQFF	TGTGCCATTCGGGTCGAGGGTGGCAATGAGCAGTTCTTC
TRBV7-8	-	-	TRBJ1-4	CASSSQSVRANEKLFF	TGTGCCAGCAGCTCTCAATCGGTGAGGGCTAATGAAAAACTGTTTTTT
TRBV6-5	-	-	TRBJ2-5	CASSLGHRWGETQYF	TGTGCCAGCAGTCTCGGACATCGGTGGGGCGAGACCCAGTACTTC
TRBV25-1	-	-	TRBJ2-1	CASGGRVNEQFF	TGTGCCAGCGGAGGAAGGGTGAATGAGCAGTTCTTC
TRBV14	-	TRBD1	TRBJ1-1	CASSQEWFPHDRGVNTEAFF	TGTGCCAGCAGCCAAGAGTGGTTCCCCCATGACAGGGGCGTAAACACTGAAGCTTTCTTT
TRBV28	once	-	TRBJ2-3	CATNPIGDTQYF	TGTGCCACTAACCCCATCGGAGATACGCAGTATTTT